The T cell receptor (beta chain) under discussion was sequenced for a study of radiotherapy plus CTLA-4 blockade in lung cancer. Study in general: Disease control was seen in approximately 29% of patients, objective responses in 15% to 20%.

Study observations and caveats: Following radiotherapy plus ipilimumab, tumor-derived TCR clones expanded in the blood.

Enrolled patients, whose metastatic non-small-cell lung cancer was chemo-refractory, received focal radiation plus CTLA-4 blockade with ipilimumab. For this clone: What it recognizes is unknown.

Sequencing was performed with immunoSEQ multiplex PCR; in TCRdb, only in-frame clones are kept and a portion is missing. The sample lists tens of thousands of clones; 84% were seen once. The V end was cut by 1 base, the J end by 2 bases, with 8 bases between. Per the germline V gene, CDR1 is SSHAT and CDR2 is FNYEAQ (reference sequence). The CDR3 length is 14 residues. The sample here was peripheral blood, taken from a patient treated with radiotherapy plus ipilimumab. J is TRBJ2-5 and V is TRBV7-7, with D tentatively TRBD2 (6 bases). The clonotype was recovered from a human donor with non-small cell lung cancer who had stable disease on radiotherapy plus ipilimumab. The CDR3, as DNA: TGTGCCAGCAGCTTAGGGGCGGGGCAAGAGACCCAGTACTTC. Translated: CASSLGAGQETQYF. The full variable domain, its missing parts supplied by reference TRBV7-7 and TRBJ2-5, is GAGVSQSPRYKVTKRGQDVTLRCDPISSHATLYWYQQALGQGPEFLTYFNYEAQPDKSGLPSDRFSAERPEGSISTLTIQRTEQRDSAMYRCASSLGAGQETQYFGPGTRLLVL.